One T cell receptor beta chain is described in this entry. The antigen is not known. V lost 0 bases and J lost 4, with 14 bases in between. Germline V gene lookup returns CDR1 LGHNA and CDR2 YSLEER. This CDR3 spans 16 amino acids. The sample belongs to a study of T cell repertoires in cytomegalovirus infection. Study-level background: CMV infection and matching HLA type were both indicated by public TCR beta signatures. Findings of the study overall: Cumulative frequency (of public TCR beta family members) identified carriers of CMV plus the relevant HLA. The ex vivo response was dominated by HLA-C-restricted CMV-specific TCR beta clonotypes.

TCRdb analysed the reads with MiXCR anew, one entry per CDR3 protein. This sample carries about 310,000 distinct CDR3 sequences, 15% to 20% of them seen once, and the ten largest clones take 12%. The V and J genes are TRBV4-3 and TRBJ2-3, with D unclear. The sequencing input was PBMCs. The sequence was obtained from a human donor in good health (CMV status not recorded). Some clones in this sample may be carry-over from other donors' samples. The CDR3 DNA reads as TGCGCCAGCAGCCAAGATCCGATGGGAACCGCAGATACGCAGTATTTT. Translation gives CASSQDPMGTADTQYF.